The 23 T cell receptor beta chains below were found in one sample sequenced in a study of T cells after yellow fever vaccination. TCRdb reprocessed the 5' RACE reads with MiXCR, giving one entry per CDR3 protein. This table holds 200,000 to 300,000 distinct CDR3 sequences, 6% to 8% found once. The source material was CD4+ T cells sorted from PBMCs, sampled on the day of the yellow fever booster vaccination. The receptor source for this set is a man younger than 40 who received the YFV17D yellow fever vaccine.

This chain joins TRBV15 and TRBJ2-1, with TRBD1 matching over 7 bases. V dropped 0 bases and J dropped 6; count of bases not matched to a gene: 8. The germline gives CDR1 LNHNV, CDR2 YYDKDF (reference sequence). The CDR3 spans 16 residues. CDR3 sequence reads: CATSRDPKGAVNEQFF. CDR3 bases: TGTGCCACCAGCAGAGATCCCAAGGGGGCGGTCAATGAGCAGTTCTTC.

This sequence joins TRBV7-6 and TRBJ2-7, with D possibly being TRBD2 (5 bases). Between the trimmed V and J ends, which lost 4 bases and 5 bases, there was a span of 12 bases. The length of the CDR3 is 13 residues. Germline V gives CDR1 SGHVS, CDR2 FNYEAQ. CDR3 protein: CASSYTTSDEQYF. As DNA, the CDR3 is TGTGCCAGCAGCTATACTACTAGTGACGAGCAGTACTTC.

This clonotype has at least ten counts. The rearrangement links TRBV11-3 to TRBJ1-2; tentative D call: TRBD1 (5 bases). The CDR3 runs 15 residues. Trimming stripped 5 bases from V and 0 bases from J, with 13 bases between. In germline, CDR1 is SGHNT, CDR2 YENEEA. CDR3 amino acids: CASSNTGGTNYGYTF. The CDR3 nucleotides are TGTGCCAGCAGCAATACCGGGGGAACTAACTATGGCTACACCTTC. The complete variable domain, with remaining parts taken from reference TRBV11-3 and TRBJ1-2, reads EAGVVQSPRYKIIEKKQPVAFWCNPISGHNTLYWYLQNLGQGPELLIRYENEEAVDDSQLPKDRFSAERLKGVDSTLKIQPAELGDSAVYLCASSNTGGTNYGYTFGSGTRLTVV.

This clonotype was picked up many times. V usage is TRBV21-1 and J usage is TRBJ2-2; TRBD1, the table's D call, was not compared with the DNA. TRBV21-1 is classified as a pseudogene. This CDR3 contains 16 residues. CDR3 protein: CASSSMKGQYTGELFF. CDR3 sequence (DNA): TGTGCCAGCAGCAGTATGAAAGGACAGTACACCGGGGAGCTGTTTTTT.

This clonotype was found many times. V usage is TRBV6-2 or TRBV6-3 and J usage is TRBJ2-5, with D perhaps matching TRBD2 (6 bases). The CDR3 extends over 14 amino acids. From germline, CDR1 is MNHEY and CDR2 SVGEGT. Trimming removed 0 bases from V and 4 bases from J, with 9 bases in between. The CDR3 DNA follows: TGTGCCAGCAGTTACTCGGGGACTCCAGAGACCCAGTACTTC. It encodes CASSYSGTPETQYF.

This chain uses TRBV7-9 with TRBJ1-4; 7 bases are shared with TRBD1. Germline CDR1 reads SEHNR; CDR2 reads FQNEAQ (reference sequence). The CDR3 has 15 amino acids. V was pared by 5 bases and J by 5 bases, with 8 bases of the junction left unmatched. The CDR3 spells CASSLGQNGNEKLFF. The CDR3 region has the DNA TGTGCCAGCAGCCTGGGACAGAACGGGAATGAAAAACTGTTTTTT.

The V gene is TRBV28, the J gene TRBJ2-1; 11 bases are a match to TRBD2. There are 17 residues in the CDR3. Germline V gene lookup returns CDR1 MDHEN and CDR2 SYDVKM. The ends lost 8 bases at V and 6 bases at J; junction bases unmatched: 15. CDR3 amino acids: CASGSLAGGFAANEQFF. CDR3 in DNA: TGTGCCAGCGGCTCTCTAGCGGGAGGTTTCGCGGCCAATGAGCAGTTCTTC. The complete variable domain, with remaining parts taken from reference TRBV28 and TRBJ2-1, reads DVKVTQSSRYLVKRTGEKVFLECVQDMDHENMFWYRQDPGLGLRLIYFSYDVKMKEKGDIPEGYSVSREKKERFSLILESASTNQTSMYLCASGSLAGGFAANEQFFGPGTRLTVL.

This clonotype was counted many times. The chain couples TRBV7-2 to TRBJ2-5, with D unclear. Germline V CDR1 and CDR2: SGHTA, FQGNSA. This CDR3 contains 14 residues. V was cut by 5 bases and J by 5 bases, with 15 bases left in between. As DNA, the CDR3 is TGTGCCAGCAGCCCCCCGGGTAGACGGGAGACCCAGTACTTC. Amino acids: CASSPPGRRETQYF.

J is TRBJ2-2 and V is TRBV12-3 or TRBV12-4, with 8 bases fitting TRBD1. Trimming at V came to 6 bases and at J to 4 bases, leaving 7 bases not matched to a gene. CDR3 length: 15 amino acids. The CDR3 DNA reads TGTGCCAGCAGCCGTCGACAGGGGAGCACCGGGGAGCTGTTTTTT. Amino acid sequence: CASSRRQGSTGELFF.

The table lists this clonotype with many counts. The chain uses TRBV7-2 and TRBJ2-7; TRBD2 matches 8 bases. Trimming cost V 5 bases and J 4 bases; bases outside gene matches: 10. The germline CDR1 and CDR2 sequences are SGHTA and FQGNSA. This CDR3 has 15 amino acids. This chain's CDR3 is CASSTRMSGSYEQYF. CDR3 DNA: TGTGCCAGCAGCACCCGAATGAGCGGGAGTTACGAGCAGTACTTC.

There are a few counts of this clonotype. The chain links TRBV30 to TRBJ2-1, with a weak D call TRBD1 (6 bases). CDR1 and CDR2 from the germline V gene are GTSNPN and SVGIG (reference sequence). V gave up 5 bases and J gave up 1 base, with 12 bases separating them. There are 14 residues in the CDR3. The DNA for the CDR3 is TGTGCCTGGCACAGGGCCCGGTCCTACAATGAGCAGTTCTTC. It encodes CAWHRARSYNEQFF.

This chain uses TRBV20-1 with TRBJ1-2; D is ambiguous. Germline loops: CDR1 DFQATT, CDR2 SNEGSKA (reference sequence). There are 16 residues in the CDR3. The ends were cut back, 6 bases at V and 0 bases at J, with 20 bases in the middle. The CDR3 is CSATTIYTGSNYGYTF. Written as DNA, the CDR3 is TGCAGTGCAACGACCATCTACACGGGTTCTAACTATGGCTACACCTTC.

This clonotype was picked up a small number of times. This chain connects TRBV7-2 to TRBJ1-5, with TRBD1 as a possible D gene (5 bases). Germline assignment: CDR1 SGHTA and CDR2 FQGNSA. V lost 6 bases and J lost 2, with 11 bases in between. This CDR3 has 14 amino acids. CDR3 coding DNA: TGTGCCAGCAGTTTTAGGGGTGGCAATCAGCCCCAGCATTTT. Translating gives CASSFRGGNQPQHF.

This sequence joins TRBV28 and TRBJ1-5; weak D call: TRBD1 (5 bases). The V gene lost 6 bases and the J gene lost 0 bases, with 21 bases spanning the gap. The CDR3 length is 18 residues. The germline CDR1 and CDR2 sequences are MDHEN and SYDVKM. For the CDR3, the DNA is TGTGCCAGCAGCTCAAACGGTGACAGCCAGCGTAGCAATCAGCCCCAGCATTTT. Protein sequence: CASSSNGDSQRSNQPQHF.

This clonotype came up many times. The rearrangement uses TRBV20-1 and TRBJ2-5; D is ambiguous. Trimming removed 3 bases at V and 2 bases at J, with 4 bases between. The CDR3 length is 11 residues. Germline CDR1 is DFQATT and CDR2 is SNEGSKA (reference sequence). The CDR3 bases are TGCAGTGCTAGCAGTCAAGAGACCCAGTACTTC. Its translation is CSASSQETQYF.

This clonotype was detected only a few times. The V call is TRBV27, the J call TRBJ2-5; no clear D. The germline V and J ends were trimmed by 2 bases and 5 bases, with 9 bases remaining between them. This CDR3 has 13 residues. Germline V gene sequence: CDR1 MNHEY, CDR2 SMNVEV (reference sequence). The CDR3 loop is CASSLLGLETQYF. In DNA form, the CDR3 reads TGTGCCAGCAGTTTACTGGGATTGGAGACCCAGTACTTC.

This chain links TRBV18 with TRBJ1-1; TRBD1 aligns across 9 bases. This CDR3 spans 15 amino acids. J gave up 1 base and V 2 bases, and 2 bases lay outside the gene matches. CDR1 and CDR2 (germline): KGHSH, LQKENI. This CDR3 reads CASSPGQGTNTEAFF. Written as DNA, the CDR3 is TGTGCCAGCTCACCAGGACAGGGGACGAACACTGAAGCTTTCTTT. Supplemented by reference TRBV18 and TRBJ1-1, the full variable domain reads NAGVMQNPRHLVRRRGQEARLRCSPMKGHSHVYWYRQLPEEGLKFMVYLQKENIIDESGMPKERFSAEFPKEGPSILRIQQVVRGDSAAYFCASSPGQGTNTEAFFGQGTRLTVV.

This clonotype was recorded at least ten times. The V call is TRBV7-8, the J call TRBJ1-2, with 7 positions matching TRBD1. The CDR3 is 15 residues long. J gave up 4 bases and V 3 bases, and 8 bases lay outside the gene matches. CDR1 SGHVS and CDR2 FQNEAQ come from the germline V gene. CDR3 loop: CASSLDRTLGYGYTF. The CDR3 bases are TGTGCCAGCAGCTTGGACAGGACATTGGGCTATGGCTACACCTTC.

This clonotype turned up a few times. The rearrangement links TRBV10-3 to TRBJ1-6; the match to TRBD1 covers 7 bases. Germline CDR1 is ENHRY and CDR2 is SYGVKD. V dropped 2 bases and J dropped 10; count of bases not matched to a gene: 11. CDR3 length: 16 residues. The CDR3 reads CAISEGQDRAGSPLHF. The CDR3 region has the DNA TGTGCCATCAGTGAGGGGCAAGACAGGGCTGGGTCACCCCTCCACTTT.

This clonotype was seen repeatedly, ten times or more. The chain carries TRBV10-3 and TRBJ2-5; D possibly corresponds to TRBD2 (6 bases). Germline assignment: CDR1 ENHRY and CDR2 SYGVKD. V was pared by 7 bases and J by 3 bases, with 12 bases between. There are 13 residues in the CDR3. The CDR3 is CAINSGAKETQYF. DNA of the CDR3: TGTGCCATCAATAGCGGAGCTAAAGAGACCCAGTACTTC.

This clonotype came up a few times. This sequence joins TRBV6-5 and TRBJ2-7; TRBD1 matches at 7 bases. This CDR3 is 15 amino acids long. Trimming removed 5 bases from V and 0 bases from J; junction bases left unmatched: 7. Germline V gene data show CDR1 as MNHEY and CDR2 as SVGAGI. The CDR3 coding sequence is TGTGCCAGCAGTACTCTGACAGGGAGCTCCTACGAGCAGTACTTC. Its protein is CASSTLTGSSYEQYF.

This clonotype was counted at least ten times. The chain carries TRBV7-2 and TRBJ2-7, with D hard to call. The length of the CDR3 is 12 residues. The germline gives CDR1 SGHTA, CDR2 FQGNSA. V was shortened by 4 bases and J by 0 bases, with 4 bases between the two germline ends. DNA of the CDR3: TGTGCCAGCAGCTCCTTCTCCTACGAGCAGTACTTC. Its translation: CASSSFSYEQYF.

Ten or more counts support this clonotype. This chain's CDR3 is CSAHAPGPSYEQYF. The CDR3 DNA reads as TGCAGTGCCCACGCTCCGGGACCCTCCTACGAGCAGTACTTC. The chain couples TRBV20-1 to TRBJ2-7; either TRBD1 or TRBD2 may fit D (5 bases each). Looked up from germline, CDR1 is DFQATT and CDR2 is SNEGSKA (reference sequence). V lost 6 bases and J 0 bases, leaving 15 bases between the germline ends. The CDR3 sequence is 14 residues long.